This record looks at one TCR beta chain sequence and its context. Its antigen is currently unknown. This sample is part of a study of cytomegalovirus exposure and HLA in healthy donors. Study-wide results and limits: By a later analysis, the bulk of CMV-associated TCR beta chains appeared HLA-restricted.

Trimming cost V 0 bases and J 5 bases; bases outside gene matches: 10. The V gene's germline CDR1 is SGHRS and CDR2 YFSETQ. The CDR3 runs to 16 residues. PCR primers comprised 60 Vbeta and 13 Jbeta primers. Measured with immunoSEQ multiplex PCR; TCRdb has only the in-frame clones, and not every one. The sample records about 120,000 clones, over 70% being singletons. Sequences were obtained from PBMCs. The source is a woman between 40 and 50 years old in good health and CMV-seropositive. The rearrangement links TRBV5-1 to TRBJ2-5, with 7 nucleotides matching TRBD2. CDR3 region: CASSLGIDAGVETQYF. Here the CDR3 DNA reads TGCGCCAGCAGCTTGGGAATTGACGCGGGAGTGGAGACCCAGTACTTC.